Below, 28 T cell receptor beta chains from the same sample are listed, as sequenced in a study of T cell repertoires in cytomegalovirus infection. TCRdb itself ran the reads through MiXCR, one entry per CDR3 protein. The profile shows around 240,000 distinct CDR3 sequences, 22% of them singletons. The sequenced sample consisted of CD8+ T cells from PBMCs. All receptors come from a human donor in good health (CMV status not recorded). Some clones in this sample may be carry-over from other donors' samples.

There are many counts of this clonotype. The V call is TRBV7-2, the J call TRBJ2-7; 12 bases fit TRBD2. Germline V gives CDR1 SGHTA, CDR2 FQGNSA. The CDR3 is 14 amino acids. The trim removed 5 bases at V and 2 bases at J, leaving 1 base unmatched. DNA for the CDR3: TGTGCCAGCAGCGCTAGCGGGGGGGCCTACGAGCAGTACTTC. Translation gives CASSASGGAYEQYF.

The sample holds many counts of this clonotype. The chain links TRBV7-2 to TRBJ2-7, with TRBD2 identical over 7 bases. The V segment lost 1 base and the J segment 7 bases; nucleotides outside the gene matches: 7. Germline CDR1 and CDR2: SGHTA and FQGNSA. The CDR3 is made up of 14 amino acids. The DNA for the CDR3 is TGTGCCAGCAGCTTAGGGGGGGGGTTGAGTGAGCAGTACTTC. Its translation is CASSLGGGLSEQYF.

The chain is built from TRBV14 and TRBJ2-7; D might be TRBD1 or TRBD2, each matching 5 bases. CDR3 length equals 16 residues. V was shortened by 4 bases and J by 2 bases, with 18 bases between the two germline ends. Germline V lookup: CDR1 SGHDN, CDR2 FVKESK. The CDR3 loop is CASSPGLRDGPYEQYF. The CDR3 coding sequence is TGTGCCAGCAGCCCAGGATTACGGGACGGTCCCTACGAGCAGTACTTC. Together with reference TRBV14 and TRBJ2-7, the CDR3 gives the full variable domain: EAGVTQFPSHSVIEKGQTVTLRCDPISGHDNLYWYRRVMGKEIKFLLHFVKESKQDESGMPNNRFLAERTGGTYSTLKVQPAELEDSGVYFCASSPGLRDGPYEQYFGPGTRLTVT.

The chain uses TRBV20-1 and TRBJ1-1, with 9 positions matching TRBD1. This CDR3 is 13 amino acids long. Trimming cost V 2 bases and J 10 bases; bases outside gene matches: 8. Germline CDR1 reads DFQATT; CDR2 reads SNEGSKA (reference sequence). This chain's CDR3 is CSARPQGAFVAFF. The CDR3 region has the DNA TGCAGTGCTAGACCACAGGGGGCTTTCGTAGCTTTCTTT.

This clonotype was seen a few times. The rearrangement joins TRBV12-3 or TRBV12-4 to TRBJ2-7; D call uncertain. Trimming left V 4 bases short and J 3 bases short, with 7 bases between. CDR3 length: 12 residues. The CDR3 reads CASSWTYYEQYF. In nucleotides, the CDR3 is TGTGCCAGCAGTTGGACCTACTACGAGCAGTACTTC.

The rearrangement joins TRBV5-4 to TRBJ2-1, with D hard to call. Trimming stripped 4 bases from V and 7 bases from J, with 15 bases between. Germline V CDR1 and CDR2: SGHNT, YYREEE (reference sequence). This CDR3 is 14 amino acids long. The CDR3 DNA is TGTGCCAGCAGCCCCGCGTACCCCCCTAATGAGCAGTTCTTC. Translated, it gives CASSPAYPPNEQFF.

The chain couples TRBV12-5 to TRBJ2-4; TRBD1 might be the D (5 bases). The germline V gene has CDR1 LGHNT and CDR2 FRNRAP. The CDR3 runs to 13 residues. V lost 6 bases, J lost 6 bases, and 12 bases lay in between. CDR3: CASGQGPGNIQYF. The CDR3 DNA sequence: TGTGCTAGTGGCCAGGGTCCAGGAAACATTCAGTACTTC.

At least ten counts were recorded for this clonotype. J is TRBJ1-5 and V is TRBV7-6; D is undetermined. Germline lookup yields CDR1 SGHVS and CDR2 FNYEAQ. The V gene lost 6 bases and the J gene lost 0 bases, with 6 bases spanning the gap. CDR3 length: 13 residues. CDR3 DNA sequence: TGTGCCAGCAGTTTACATAGCAATCAGCCCCAGCATTTT. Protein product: CASSLHSNQPQHF. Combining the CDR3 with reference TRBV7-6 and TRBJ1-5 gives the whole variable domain GAGVSQSPRYKVTKRGQDVALRCDPISGHVSLYWYRQALGQGPEFLTYFNYEAQQDKSGLPNDRFSAERPEGSISTLTIQRTEQRDSAMYRCASSLHSNQPQHFGDGTRLSIL.

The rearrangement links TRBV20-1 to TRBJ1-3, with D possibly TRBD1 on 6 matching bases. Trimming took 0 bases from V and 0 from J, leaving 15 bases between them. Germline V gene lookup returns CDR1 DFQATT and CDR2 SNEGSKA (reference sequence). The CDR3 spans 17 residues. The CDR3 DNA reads TGCAGTGCTAGAGATCGGGGGGGCCTATACTCTGGAAACACCATATATTTT. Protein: CSARDRGGLYSGNTIYF.

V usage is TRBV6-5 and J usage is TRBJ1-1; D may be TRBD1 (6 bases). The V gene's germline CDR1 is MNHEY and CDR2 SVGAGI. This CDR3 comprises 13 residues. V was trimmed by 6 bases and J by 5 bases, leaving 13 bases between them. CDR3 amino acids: CASRAGVGTEAFF. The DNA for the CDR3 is TGTGCCAGCAGGGCAGGGGTAGGGACTGAAGCTTTCTTT.

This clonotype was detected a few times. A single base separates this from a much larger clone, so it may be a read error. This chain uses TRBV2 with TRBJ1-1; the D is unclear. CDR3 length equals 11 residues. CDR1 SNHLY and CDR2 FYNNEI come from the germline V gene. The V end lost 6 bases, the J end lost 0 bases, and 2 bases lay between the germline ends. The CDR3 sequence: CASRLNTEAFF. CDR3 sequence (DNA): TGTGCCAGCAGATTGAACACTGAAGCTTTCTTT.

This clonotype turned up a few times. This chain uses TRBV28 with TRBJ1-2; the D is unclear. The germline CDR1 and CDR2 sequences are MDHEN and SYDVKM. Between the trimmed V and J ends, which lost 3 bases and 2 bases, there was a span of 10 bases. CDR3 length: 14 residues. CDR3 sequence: CASSLWTPNYGYTF. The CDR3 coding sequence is TGTGCCAGCAGTTTGTGGACGCCCAACTATGGCTACACCTTC.

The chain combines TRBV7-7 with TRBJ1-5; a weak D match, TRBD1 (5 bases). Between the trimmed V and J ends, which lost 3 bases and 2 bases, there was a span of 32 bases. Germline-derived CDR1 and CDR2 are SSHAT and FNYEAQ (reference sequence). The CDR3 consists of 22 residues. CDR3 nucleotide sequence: TGTGCCAGCAGCTTTCGCCCGGGGGGGGGGGGATTGAAATTGCCCCGCAATCAGCCCCAGCATTTT. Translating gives CASSFRPGGGGLKLPRNQPQHF.

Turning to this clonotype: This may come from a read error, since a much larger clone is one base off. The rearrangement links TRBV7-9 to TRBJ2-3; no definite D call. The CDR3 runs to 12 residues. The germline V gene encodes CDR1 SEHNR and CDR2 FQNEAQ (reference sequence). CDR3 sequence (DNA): TGTGCCAACAGCTTAGCAAGCGCAACGCAGTATTTT. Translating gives CANSLASATQYF.

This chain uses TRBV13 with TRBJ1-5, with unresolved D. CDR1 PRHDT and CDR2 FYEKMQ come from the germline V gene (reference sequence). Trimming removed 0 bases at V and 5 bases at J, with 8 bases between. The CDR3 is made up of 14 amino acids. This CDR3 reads CASSLGTADQPQHF. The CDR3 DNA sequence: TGTGCCAGCAGCTTAGGGACCGCTGATCAGCCCCAGCATTTT.

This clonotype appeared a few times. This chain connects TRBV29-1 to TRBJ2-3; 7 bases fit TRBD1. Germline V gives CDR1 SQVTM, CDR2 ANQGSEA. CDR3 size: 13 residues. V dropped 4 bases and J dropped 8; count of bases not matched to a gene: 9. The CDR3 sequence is CSVGAGGDSTQYF. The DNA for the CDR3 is TGCAGCGTTGGGGCAGGGGGTGATAGTACGCAGTATTTT.

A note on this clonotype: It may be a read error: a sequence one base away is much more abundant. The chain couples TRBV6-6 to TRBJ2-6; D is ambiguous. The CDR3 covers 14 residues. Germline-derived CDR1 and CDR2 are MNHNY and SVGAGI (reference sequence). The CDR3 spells CVSSQVSGANVLTF. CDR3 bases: TGTGTCAGCAGTCAGGTCTCTGGGGCCAACGTCCTGACTTTC.

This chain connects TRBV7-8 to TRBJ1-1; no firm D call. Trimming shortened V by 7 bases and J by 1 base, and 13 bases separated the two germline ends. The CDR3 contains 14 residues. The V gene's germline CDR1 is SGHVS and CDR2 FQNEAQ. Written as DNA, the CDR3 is TGTGCCAGCACCTTTGAGGAGTCGAACACTGAAGCTTTCTTT. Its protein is CASTFEESNTEAFF. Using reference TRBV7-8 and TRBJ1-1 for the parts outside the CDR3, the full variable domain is GAGVSQSPRYKVAKRGQDVALRCDPISGHVSLFWYQQALGQGPEFLTYFQNEAQLDKSGLPSDRFFAERPEGSVSTLKIQRTQQEDSAVYLCASTFEESNTEAFFGQGTRLTVV.

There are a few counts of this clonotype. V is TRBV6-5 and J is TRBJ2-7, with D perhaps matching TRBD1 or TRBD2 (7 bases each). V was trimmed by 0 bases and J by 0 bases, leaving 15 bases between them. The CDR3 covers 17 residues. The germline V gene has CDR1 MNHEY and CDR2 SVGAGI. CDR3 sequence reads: CASSYSGQAGASYEQYF. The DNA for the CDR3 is TGTGCCAGCAGTTACTCCGGACAGGCGGGGGCCTCCTACGAGCAGTACTTC.

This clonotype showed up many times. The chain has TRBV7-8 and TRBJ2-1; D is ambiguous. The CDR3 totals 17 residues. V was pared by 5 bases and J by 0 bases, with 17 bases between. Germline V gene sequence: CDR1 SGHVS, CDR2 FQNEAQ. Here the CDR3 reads CASSRSRALSSYNEQFF. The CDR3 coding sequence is TGTGCCAGCAGCCGAAGCAGAGCTCTTAGCTCCTACAATGAGCAGTTCTTC.

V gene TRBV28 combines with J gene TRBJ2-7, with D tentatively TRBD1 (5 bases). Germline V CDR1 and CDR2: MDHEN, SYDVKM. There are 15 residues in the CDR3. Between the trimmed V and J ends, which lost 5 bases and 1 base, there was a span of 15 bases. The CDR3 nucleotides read TGTGCCAGCAGTCCCCTGCAGGGTGGTTCCTACGAGCAGTACTTC. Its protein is CASSPLQGGSYEQYF.

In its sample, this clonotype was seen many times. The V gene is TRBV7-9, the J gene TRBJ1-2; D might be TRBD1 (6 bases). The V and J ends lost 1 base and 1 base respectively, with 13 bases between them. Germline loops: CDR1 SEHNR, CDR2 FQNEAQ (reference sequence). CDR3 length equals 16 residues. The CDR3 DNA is TGTGCCAGCAGCTTAGTTTCCGGGACACTTAACTATGGCTACACCTTC. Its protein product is CASSLVSGTLNYGYTF.

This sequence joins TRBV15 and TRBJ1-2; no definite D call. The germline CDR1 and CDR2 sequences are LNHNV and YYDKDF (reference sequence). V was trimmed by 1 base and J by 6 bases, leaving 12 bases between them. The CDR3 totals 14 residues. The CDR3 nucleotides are TGTGCCACCAGCAGAGCAACCGGATCCGATGGCTACACCTTC. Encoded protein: CATSRATGSDGYTF.

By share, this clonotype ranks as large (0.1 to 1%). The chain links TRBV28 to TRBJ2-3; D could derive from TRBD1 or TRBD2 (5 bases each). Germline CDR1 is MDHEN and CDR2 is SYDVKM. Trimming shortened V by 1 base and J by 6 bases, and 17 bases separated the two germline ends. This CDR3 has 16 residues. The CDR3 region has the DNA TGTGCCAGCAGTTTATTAGGGACCCCGGATGAGGATACGCAGTATTTT. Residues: CASSLLGTPDEDTQYF.

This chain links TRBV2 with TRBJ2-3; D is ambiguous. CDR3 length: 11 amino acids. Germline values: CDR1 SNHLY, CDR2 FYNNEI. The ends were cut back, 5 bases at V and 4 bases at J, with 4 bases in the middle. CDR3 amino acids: CASSIADTQYF. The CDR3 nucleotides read TGTGCCAGCAGTATTGCAGATACGCAGTATTTT.

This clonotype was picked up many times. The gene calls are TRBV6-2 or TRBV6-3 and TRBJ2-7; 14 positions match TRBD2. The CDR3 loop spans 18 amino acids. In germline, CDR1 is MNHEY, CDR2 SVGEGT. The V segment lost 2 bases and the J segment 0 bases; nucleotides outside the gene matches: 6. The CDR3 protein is CASSYLGLAGVFSYEQYF. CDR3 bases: TGTGCCAGCAGTTACCTGGGACTAGCGGGGGTCTTCTCCTACGAGCAGTACTTC.

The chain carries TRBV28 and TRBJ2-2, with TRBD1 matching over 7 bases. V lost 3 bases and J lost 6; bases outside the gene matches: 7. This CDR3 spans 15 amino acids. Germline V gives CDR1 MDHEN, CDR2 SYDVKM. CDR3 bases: TGTGCCAGCAGTTTCGAAAGACAGGGCCCCGGGGAGCTGTTTTTT. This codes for CASSFERQGPGELFF. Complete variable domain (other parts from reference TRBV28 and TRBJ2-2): DVKVTQSSRYLVKRTGEKVFLECVQDMDHENMFWYRQDPGLGLRLIYFSYDVKMKEKGDIPEGYSVSREKKERFSLILESASTNQTSMYLCASSFERQGPGELFFGEGSRLTVL.

CDR3 DNA: TGTGCCACCCAACGCCGGGGGGATGAGCAGTTCTTC. Translated: CATQRRGDEQFF. The genes are TRBV2 and TRBJ2-1; TRBD2 matches at 7 bases. The CDR3 covers 12 residues. After removal of 10 bases from V and 8 bases from J, the junction contained 8 bases not matched to a gene. Germline loops: CDR1 SNHLY, CDR2 FYNNEI.